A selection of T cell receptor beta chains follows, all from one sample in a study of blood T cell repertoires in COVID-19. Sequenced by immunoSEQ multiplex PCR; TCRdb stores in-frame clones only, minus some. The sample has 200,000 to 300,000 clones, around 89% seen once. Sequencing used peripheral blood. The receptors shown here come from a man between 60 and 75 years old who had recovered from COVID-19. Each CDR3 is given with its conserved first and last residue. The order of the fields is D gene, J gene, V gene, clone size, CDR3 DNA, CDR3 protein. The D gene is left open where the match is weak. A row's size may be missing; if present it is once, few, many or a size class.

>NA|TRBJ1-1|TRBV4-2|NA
TGTGCCAGCAGCCAAGAAGGGCAGGGTCACACTGAAGCTTTCTTT
CASSQEGQGHTEAFF
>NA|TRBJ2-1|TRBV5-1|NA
TGCGCCAGCAGTCGTCCCAAGGGCCGGGGGGCCGCCAATGAGCAGTTCTTC
CASSRPKGRGAANEQFF
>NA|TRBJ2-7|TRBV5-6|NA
TGTGCCAGCAGCTTGGGGCCGGGTGAGCAGTACTTC
CASSLGPGEQYF
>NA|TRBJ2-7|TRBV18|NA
TGTGCCAGCTCACCACCGTCGCACAACGAGCAGTACTTC
CASSPPSHNEQYF
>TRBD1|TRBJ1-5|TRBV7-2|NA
TGTGCCAGCAGCAGGACAGGGGGCCCCAATCAGCCCCAGCATTTT
CASSRTGGPNQPQHF
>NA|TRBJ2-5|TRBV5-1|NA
TGCGCCAGCAGCTTGACGCCAGATCAAGAGACCCAGTACTTC
CASSLTPDQETQYF
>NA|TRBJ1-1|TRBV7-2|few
TGTGCCAGCAGCTTCCCTGGCGGCACTGAAGCTTTCTTT
CASSFPGGTEAFF
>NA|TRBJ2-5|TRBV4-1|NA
TGCGCCAGCAGCCAAGATGTTCGGGGGAACCCATTAGGGGAGACCCAGTACTTC
CASSQDVRGNPLGETQYF
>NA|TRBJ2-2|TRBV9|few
TGTGCCAGCAGCGTAGGTGGAGGGGCACGAGAGAACACCGGGGAGCTGTTTTTT
CASSVGGGARENTGELFF
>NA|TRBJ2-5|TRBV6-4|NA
TGTGCCAGCAGTGACACCGGAGAATTACACAGCGGGTGGAGGGAGACCCAGTACTTC
CASSDTGELHSGWRETQYF
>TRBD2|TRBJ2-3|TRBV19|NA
TGTGCCAGTAGCGGGTTAGCGGGGGGCACAGATACGCAGTATTTT
CASSGLAGGTDTQYF
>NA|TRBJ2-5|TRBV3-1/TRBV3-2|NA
TGTGCCAGCAGCCCCGTCGGACCAGCGGAAGAGACCCAGTACTTC
CASSPVGPAEETQYF
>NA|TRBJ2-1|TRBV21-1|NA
TGTGCCAGCAGAGCCAGGCCCTTATACAATGAGCAGTTCTTC
CASRARPLYNEQFF
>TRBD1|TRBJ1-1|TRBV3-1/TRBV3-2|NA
TGTGCCAGCAGCCTAAAACAGGGGGCAGCTGAAGCTTTCTTT
CASSLKQGAAEAFF
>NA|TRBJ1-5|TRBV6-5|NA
TGTGCCAGCACTTTACGGGGCAATCAGCCCCAGCATTTT
CASTLRGNQPQHF
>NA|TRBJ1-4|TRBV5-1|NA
TGCGCCAGCAGCTTGGGAGGGAGCAATGAAAAACTGTTTTTT
CASSLGGSNEKLFF
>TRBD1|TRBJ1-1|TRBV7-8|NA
TGTGCCAGCAGCTTGGACAGGGGAGGCACTGAAGCTTTCTTT
CASSLDRGGTEAFF
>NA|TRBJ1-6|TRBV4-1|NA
TGCGCCAGCAGCCAAGTTCCGGGTACCAGAAATTCACCCCTCCACTTT
CASSQVPGTRNSPLHF
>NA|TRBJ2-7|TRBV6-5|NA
TGTGCCAGCAGCTATCAGCAGCAGGTTTCCTACGAGCAGTACTTC
CASSYQQQVSYEQYF
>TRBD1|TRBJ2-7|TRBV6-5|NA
TGTGCCAGCAGAGGGACAGGATCCTCCTACGAGCAGTACTTC
CASRGTGSSYEQYF
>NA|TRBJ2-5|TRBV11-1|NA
TGTGCCAGCAGATCTAAACCATCGGCGGGAGAGACCCAGTACTTC
CASRSKPSAGETQYF
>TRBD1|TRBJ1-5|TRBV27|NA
TGTGCCAGCAGTCACAGGGGGCAGGGTAGCAATCAGCCCCAGCATTTT
CASSHRGQGSNQPQHF
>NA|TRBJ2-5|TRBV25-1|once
TGTGCCAGCAGTGAAACCGGGACATCAAAAGAGACCCAGTACTTC
CASSETGTSKETQYF
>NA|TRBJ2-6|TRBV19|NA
TGTGCCAGTAGTATGGGCATCCCACTCGGCTCTGGGGCCAACGTCCTGACTTTC
CASSMGIPLGSGANVLTF
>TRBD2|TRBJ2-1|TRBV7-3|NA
TGTGCCAGCAGCTTAATAAGCGGGGGGGCCTACAATGAGCAGTTCTTC
CASSLISGGAYNEQFF
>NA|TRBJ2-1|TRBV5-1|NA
TGCGCCAGCAGCTTACTAGCGAAAGGGGGGAATGAGCAGTTCTTC
CASSLLAKGGNEQFF
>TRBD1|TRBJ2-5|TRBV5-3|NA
TGTGCCAGAAGCCGTAATCTCAGACAGGGCGAGGGGCAAGAGACCCAGTACTTC
CARSRNLRQGEGQETQYF
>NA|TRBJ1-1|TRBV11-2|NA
TGTGCCAGCAGACCTCCTGGGGGGACTGAAGCTTTCTTT
CASRPPGGTEAFF
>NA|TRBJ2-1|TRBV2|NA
TGTGCCAGCAGGTTCGAACACGGACACATCAATGAGCAGTTCTTC
CASRFEHGHINEQFF
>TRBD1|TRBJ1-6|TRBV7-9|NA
TGTGCCAGCAGCTCTCGGACAGGGGTGGGATATAATTCACCCCTCCACTTT
CASSSRTGVGYNSPLHF
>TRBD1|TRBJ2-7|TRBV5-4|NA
TGTGCCAGCAGCCCAACAGGGGACACCTACGAGCAGTACTTC
CASSPTGDTYEQYF
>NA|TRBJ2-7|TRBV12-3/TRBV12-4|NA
TGTGCCAGCAGTCCGACAGGCTACGAGCAGTACTTC
CASSPTGYEQYF
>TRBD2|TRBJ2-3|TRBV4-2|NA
TGTGCCAGCAGCCAAGAAGGACTAGCGGGGACGACAGATACGCAGTATTTT
CASSQEGLAGTTDTQYF
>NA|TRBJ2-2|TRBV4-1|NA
TGCGCCAGCAGCCAAGAACGGGCAGGGCCAGACGGGCCTACCGGGGAGCTGTTTTTT
CASSQERAGPDGPTGELFF
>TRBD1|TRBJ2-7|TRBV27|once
TGTGCCAGCAGAAGACAGGGGTTGAACGAGCAGTACTTC
CASRRQGLNEQYF
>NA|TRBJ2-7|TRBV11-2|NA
TGTGCCAGCAGCTTAGATCGCACATCCTACGAGCAGTACTTC
CASSLDRTSYEQYF
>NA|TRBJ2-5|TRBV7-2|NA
TGTGCCAGCAGCTTAAGCGGGTTTGGAGAGACCCAGTACTTC
CASSLSGFGETQYF
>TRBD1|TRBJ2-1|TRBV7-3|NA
TGTGCCAGCAGGAAAACAGGGGGCGCAGGCAATGAGCAGTTCTTC
CASRKTGGAGNEQFF
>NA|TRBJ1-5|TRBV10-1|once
TGCGCCAGCAGTCGGGATAGCAATCAGCCCCAGCATTTT
CASSRDSNQPQHF
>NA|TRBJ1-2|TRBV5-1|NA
TGCGCCAGCAGCTTGGGGCCGGGAGGCAGGGCCTTGGAAGGCTACACCTTC
CASSLGPGGRALEGYTF
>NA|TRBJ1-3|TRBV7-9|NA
TGTGCCAGCAGCTTAGAAGGCGGTAACTCTGGAAACACCATATATTTT
CASSLEGGNSGNTIYF
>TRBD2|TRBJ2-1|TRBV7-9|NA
TGTGCCAGCAGACTTCGCGGACTAGGGAATGAGCAGTTCTTC
CASRLRGLGNEQFF
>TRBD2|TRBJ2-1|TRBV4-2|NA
TGTGCCAGCAGCCAGAAGACTAGCGGGCACCATGAGCAGTTCTTC
CASSQKTSGHHEQFF
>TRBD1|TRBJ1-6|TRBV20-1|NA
TGCAGTGCTAGTGAAGACAGGGGGAATTCACCCCTCCACTTT
CSASEDRGNSPLHF
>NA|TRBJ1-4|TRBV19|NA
TGTGCCAGTAGTCTCTACAGTGCAACTAATGAAAAACTGTTTTTT
CASSLYSATNEKLFF
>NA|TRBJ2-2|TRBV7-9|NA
TGTGCCAGCAGCTTAGGCCCACTAAACACCGGGGAGCTGTTTTTT
CASSLGPLNTGELFF